This T cell receptor (beta chain) was identified during a study of T cells in Graves' hyperthyroidism and ophthalmopathy. Germline values: CDR1 DFQATT, CDR2 SNEGSKA (reference sequence). V was trimmed by 2 bases and J by 12 bases, leaving 17 bases between them. The CDR3 has 13 residues. The source material, RNA transcripts, was used to amplify TCR beta CDR3 regions. In the first-round RT-PCR of the TCR CDR3, the HTBI primer set was used. MiXCR, applied by TCRdb to the multiplex PCR reads, yields one record per CDR3 protein. The sample consists of about 560,000 distinct CDR3 sequences, roughly a sixth of them appearing once. Across 18 months, stable Graves' hyperthyroidism was marked by no progression to ophthalmopathy. Clinical symptoms, serum thyroxine and TRAb, thyroid ultrasound and orbital computed tomography together formed the diagnostic basis.

Sequencing was carried out using blood. The clonotype originates from a woman between 18 and 29 years old with Graves' hyperthyroidism. V and J are TRBV20-1 and TRBJ2-1, with D possibly TRBD2 on 5 matching bases. The CDR3 loop is CSARNPHPRGQFF. DNA of the CDR3: TGCAGTGCTAGAAATCCCCACCCACGGGGGCAGTTCTTC.